One sample yielded the 8 T cell receptor beta chains listed below, sequenced in a study of molecular identifiers for immune sequencing clone quantification. TCRdb called the PCR reads again in MiXCR, with one record for every CDR3 protein. Of 60,000 to 75,000 distinct CDR3 sequences in the sample, about 19% are singletons; the top ten hold over 1.1%. Sequencing was performed on naive CD8+ T cells from blood, with Jurkat cell RNA spiked in. Subset denoted: FACS-sorted CD8+CD4-CCR7+CD45RA+ naive T cells. Receptors were obtained from a human donor in good health. Some libraries in this study had Jurkat cell RNA spiked in.

The chain links TRBV5-3 to TRBJ2-3, with D hard to call. TRBV5-3 counts as an open reading frame of uncertain function. V lost 8 bases to trimming and J lost 5 bases, with 12 bases between them. The CDR3 sequence is 12 residues long. Written as DNA, the CDR3 is TGTGCCAGCAGCGACTTGAAAGATACGCAGTATTTT. Translation: CASSDLKDTQYF.

With regard to this clonotype: A much larger clone is a single base away; this may be a read error. The CDR3 bases are TGCAGCGTTGGGGCAGCCATGGGGAATGAGCAGTTCTTC. This gives the protein CSVGAAMGNEQFF. The chain carries TRBV29-1 and TRBJ2-1, with D unresolved. The V gene lost 4 bases and the J gene lost 7 bases, with 14 bases spanning the gap. Germline V CDR1 and CDR2: SQVTM, ANQGSEA. This CDR3 is 13 amino acids long.

This clonotype was observed many times. This chain connects TRBV20-1 to TRBJ1-1; 9 bases line up with TRBD1. This CDR3 region has 13 residues. The J segment lost 4 bases and the V segment lost 3 bases, leaving 3 bases of the junction unmatched. From germline, CDR1 is DFQATT and CDR2 SNEGSKA (reference sequence). This CDR3 is CSASWDRATEAFF. The CDR3 DNA is TGCAGTGCTAGTTGGGACAGGGCCACTGAAGCTTTCTTT.

Only a few counts were recorded for this clonotype. This chain links TRBV12-3 or TRBV12-4 with TRBJ2-3, with D perhaps TRBD1 (5 bases). V was shortened by 6 bases and J by 2 bases, with 12 bases between the two germline ends. The CDR3 is 14 amino acids. As DNA, the CDR3 is TGTGCCAGCAGCCCAGGACACCCCACAGATACGCAGTATTTT. It specifies CASSPGHPTDTQYF.

In its sample, this clonotype was seen a few times. The chain joins TRBV3-1 to TRBJ1-5, with D uncertain. In germline, CDR1 is LGHDT, CDR2 YNNKEL (reference sequence). The V gene lost 0 bases and the J gene lost 1 base, with 4 bases spanning the gap. The CDR3 is made up of 14 amino acids. CDR3 in amino acids: CASSQEASNQPQHF. Written as DNA, the CDR3 is TGTGCCAGCAGCCAAGAGGCCAGCAATCAGCCCCAGCATTTT.

This clonotype was detected ten times or more. This chain joins TRBV5-1 and TRBJ2-3; D is undetermined. The CDR3 loop spans 14 amino acids. Germline V gives CDR1 SGHRS, CDR2 YFSETQ. With 1 base removed from V and 0 bases from J, the gap between germline ends came to 6 bases. The CDR3 is CASSLSLSTDTQYF. CDR3 DNA sequence: TGCGCCAGCAGCTTGAGTTTGAGCACAGATACGCAGTATTTT.

This clonotype was observed many times. CDR3 nucleotides: TGTGCCAGCAGCTTCCTTGGAGGCGGCACAGATACGCAGTATTTT. It encodes CASSFLGGGTDTQYF. The chain is built from TRBV7-9 and TRBJ2-3, with D tentatively TRBD2 (5 bases). Germline CDR1 SEHNR, CDR2 FQNEAQ (reference sequence). V lost 3 bases, J lost 1 base, and 11 bases lay in between. The length of the CDR3 is 15 residues. Looking up the rest from reference TRBV7-9 and TRBJ2-3 gives the full variable domain: DTGVSQNPRHKITKRGQNVTFRCDPISEHNRLYWYRQTLGQGPEFLTYFQNEAQLEKSRLLSDRFSAERPKGSFSTLEIQRTEQGDSAMYLCASSFLGGGTDTQYFGPGTRLTVL.

Concerning this clonotype itself: The junction differs from germline at one of its ends, possibly a read error. This chain links TRBV7-9 with TRBJ2-5; D unresolved. The CDR3 consists of 14 residues. CDR1 SEHNR and CDR2 FQNEAQ come from the germline V gene (reference sequence). In nucleotides, the CDR3 is TGTGCCAGCAGCTTAGTTATGTACCAAGAGACCCGGTACTTC. The encoded protein is CASSLVMYQETRYF.